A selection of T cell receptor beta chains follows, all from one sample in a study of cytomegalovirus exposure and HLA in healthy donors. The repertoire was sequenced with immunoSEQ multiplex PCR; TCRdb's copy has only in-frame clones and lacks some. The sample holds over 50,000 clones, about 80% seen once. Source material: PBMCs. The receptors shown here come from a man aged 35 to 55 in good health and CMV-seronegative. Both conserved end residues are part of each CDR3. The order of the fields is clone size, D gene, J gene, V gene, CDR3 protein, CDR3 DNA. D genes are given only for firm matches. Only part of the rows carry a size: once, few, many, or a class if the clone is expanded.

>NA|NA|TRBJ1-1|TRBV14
CASSQRGTSSIVAFF
TGTGCCAGCAGCCAACGCGGCACCTCGTCGATAGTAGCTTTCTTT
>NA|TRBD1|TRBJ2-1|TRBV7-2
CASSLVGQGYNEQFF
TGTGCCAGCAGCTTAGTGGGACAGGGCTACAATGAGCAGTTCTTC
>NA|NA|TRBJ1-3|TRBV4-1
CASSEPGVRSGNTIYF
TGCGCCAGCAGCGAACCCGGGGTGAGATCTGGAAACACCATATATTTT
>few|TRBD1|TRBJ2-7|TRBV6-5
CASSRTGPYEQYF
TGTGCCAGCAGCCGGACAGGACCCTACGAGCAGTACTTC
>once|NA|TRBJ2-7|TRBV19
CASTWGDEQYF
TGTGCCAGTACCTGGGGGGACGAGCAGTACTTC
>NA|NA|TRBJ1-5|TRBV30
CAWSVEGSQPQHF
TGTGCCTGGAGTGTGGAGGGTTCGCAGCCCCAGCATTTT
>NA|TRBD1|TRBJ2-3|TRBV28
CASSSTGVGDTQYF
TGTGCCAGCAGTTCGACAGGGGTAGGGGATACGCAGTATTTT
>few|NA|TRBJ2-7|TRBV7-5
CARSFQGLAGGFSYEQYF
TGTGCCAGAAGCTTTCAGGGACTAGCGGGGGGGTTCTCCTACGAGCAGTACTTC
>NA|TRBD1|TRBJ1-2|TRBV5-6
CASSSGGFLRGYTF
TGTGCCAGCAGCTCAGGGGGATTCCTTCGTGGCTACACCTTC
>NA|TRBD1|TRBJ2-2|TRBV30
CAWLDRGNTGELFF
TGTGCCTGGTTAGACAGGGGGAACACCGGGGAGCTGTTTTTT
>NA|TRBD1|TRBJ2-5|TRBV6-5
CASSRFSQGETQYF
TGTGCCAGCAGTAGATTCTCACAGGGGGAGACCCAGTACTTC
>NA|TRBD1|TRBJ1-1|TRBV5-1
CASSIGTVGAEAFF
TGCGCCAGCAGCATCGGGACAGTAGGCGCTGAAGCTTTCTTT
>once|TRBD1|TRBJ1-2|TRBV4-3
CASSRTGDYGYTF
TGCGCCAGCAGCCGGACAGGAGACTATGGCTACACCTTC
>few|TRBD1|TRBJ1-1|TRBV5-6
CASSLWDRAAEAFF
TGTGCCAGCAGCTTGTGGGACAGGGCGGCTGAAGCTTTCTTT
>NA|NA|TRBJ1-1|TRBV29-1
CSVERGNTEAFF
TGCAGCGTTGAACGGGGGAACACTGAAGCTTTCTTT
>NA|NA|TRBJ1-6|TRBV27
CASSRRNRELLSSPLHF
TGTGCCAGCAGCAGACGAAACAGGGAACTTCTCAGTTCACCCCTCCACTTT
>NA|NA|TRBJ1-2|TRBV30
CACNPHGGSGGYTF
TGTGCCTGCAATCCCCACGGGGGATCGGGTGGCTACACCTTC
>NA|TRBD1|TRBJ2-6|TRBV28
CASSLSGQGSGANVLTF
TGTGCCAGCAGTTTAAGTGGACAGGGCTCTGGGGCCAACGTCCTGACTTTC
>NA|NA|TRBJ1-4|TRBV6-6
CASSYSSGGAREKLFF
TGTGCCAGCAGTTACTCGTCGGGGGGCGCCCGTGAAAAACTGTTTTTT
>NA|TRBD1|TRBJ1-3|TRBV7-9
CASSSPDRVSGNTIYF
TGTGCCAGCAGCTCTCCCGACAGGGTCTCTGGAAACACCATATATTTT
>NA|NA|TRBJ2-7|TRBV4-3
CASSQVASSTREQYF
TGCGCCAGCAGCCAAGTGGCTAGCTCCACGAGAGAGCAGTACTTC
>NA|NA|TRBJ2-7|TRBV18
CASSPGHGSYEQYF
TGTGCCAGCTCACCGGGGCACGGATCCTACGAGCAGTACTTC
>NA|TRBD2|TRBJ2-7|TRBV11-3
CASSPPGGYEQYF
TGTGCCAGCAGCCCCCCGGGGGGGTACGAGCAGTACTTC
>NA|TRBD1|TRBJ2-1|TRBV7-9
CASSPTGVLGNEQFF
TGTGCCAGCAGCCCGACAGGGGTTCTGGGCAATGAGCAGTTCTTC
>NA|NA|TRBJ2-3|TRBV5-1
CASSLEGVPPTSTDTQYF
TGCGCCAGCAGCTTGGAAGGGGTCCCCCCGACGAGCACAGATACGCAGTATTTT
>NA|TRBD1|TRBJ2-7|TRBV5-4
CASSWGTAYEQYF
TGTGCCAGCAGCTGGGGGACAGCCTACGAGCAGTACTTC
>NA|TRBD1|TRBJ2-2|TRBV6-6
CASSGIGQVSGELFF
TGTGCCAGCAGTGGGATAGGACAGGTGTCCGGGGAGCTGTTTTTT
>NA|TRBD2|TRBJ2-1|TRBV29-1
CSVGGGTGYNEQFF
TGCAGCGTCGGGGGGGGGACGGGCTACAATGAGCAGTTCTTC
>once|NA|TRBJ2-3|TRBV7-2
CASSLDPGVDTQYF
TGTGCCAGCAGCTTAGACCCAGGGGTCGATACGCAGTATTTT
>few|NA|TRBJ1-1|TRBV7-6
CASSLGEIGAEDTEAFF
TGTGCCAGCAGCTTAGGGGAAATTGGGGCAGAAGACACTGAAGCTTTCTTT
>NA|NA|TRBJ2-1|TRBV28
CATSWRDEQFF
TGTGCCACATCATGGAGGGATGAGCAGTTCTTC
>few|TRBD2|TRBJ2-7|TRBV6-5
CASSFSRTSNYEQYF
TGTGCCAGCAGTTTTTCTCGGACTAGCAACTACGAGCAGTACTTC
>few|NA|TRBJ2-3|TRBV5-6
CASSPGGALFPDTQYF
TGTGCCAGCAGTCCTGGGGGGGCTCTATTCCCAGATACGCAGTATTTT
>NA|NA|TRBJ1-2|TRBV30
CAWSLGHNYGYTF
TGTGCCTGGAGTCTGGGACACAACTATGGCTACACCTTC
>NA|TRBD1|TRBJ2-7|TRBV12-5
CASGLFPGQSTYEQYF
TGTGCTAGTGGTTTATTTCCGGGACAGAGTACCTACGAGCAGTACTTC
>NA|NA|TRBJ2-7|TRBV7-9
CASSFPGGRYEQYF
TGTGCCAGCAGCTTCCCCGGGGGGCGATACGAGCAGTACTTC
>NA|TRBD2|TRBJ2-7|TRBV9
CASSVVASGGQAYEQYF
TGTGCCAGCAGCGTAGTGGCTAGCGGGGGCCAAGCCTACGAGCAGTACTTC
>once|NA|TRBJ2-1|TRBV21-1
CASSVSRGGPYNEQFF
TGTGCCAGCAGCGTTTCACGGGGGGGCCCTTACAATGAGCAGTTCTTC
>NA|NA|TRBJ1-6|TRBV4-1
CASSQDPRSGTYNSPLHF
TGCGCCAGCAGCCAAGATCCCAGGTCGGGGACCTATAATTCACCCCTCCACTTT
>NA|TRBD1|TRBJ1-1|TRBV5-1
CASSLGTGGREAFF
TGCGCCAGCAGCTTGGGGACAGGGGGCAGAGAAGCTTTCTTT
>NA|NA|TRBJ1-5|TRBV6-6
CASSPRQDLTGHF
TGTGCCAGCAGTCCCCGACAGGATTTGACTGGGCATTTT
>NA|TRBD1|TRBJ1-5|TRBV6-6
CASSPQQGRRNQPQHF
TGTGCCAGCAGCCCTCAACAGGGGCGACGCAATCAGCCCCAGCATTTT
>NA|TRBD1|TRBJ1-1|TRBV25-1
CASSESLTGRTEAFF
TGTGCCAGCAGTGAATCTTTGACAGGGAGGACTGAAGCTTTCTTT
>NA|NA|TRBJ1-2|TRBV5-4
CASSLDAFRGYTF
TGTGCCAGCAGCTTGGATGCCTTTCGGGGCTACACCTTC
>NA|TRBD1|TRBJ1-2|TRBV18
CASSPLADMGTGLSGYTF
TGTGCCAGCTCACCTTTGGCTGACATGGGGACAGGGTTGTCTGGCTACACCTTC
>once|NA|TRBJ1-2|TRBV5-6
CASSSRRAGGYTF
TGTGCCAGCAGCTCGCGACGGGCGGGGGGCTACACCTTC
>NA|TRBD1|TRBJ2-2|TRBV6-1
CASSPHRGLDGELFF
TGTGCCAGCAGTCCCCACAGGGGGCTCGACGGGGAGCTGTTTTTT
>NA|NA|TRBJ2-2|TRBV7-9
CSSSLDAQSTGELFF
TGTTCCAGCAGCTTAGACGCACAATCAACCGGGGAGCTGTTTTTT
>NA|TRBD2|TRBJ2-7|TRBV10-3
CAINSGLAGYDEQYF
TGTGCCATCAACTCGGGGCTAGCGGGGTACGACGAGCAGTACTTC
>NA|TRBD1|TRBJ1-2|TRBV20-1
CSAGQGNGYTF
TGCAGTGCTGGACAGGGGAATGGCTACACCTTC
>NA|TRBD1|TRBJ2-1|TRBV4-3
CASSQDIGTGAYNEQFF
TGCGCCAGCAGCCAAGATATTGGGACAGGGGCTTACAATGAGCAGTTCTTC